The present entry profiles one T cell receptor beta chain with its context. The sample originates from a study of blood T cell repertoires in COVID-19. Overall study context: Both acute and convalescent COVID-19 samples were obtained from the United States, Italy and Spain. The analysed material was cDNA or gDNA that came from T cells, B-cell-depleted T cells, or PBMCs.

The V gene's germline CDR1 is WNHNN and CDR2 SYGVQD (reference sequence). The length of the CDR3 is 13 residues. Between the trimmed V and J ends, which lost 5 bases and 3 bases, there was a span of 10 bases. Original handling: Nucleated cell number was recorded as an estimate derived from reference gene primer amplification. Method: immunoSEQ multiplex PCR; TCRdb's copy keeps in-frame clones and lacks some. The V and J calls and clone size were taken over from that table, and D and trimming were inferred from the DNA. The data show approximately 74,000 clones, around 87% seen once. This receptor was obtained from a woman aged 60-75 years with acute or convalescent COVID-19. This rearrangement joins TRBV10-1 to TRBJ2-5; D gene unclear. Source material: peripheral blood. The CDR3 bases are TGCGCCAGCAGTCAAGGCGGAGAAGAGACCCAGTACTTC. Translation gives CASSQGGEETQYF.